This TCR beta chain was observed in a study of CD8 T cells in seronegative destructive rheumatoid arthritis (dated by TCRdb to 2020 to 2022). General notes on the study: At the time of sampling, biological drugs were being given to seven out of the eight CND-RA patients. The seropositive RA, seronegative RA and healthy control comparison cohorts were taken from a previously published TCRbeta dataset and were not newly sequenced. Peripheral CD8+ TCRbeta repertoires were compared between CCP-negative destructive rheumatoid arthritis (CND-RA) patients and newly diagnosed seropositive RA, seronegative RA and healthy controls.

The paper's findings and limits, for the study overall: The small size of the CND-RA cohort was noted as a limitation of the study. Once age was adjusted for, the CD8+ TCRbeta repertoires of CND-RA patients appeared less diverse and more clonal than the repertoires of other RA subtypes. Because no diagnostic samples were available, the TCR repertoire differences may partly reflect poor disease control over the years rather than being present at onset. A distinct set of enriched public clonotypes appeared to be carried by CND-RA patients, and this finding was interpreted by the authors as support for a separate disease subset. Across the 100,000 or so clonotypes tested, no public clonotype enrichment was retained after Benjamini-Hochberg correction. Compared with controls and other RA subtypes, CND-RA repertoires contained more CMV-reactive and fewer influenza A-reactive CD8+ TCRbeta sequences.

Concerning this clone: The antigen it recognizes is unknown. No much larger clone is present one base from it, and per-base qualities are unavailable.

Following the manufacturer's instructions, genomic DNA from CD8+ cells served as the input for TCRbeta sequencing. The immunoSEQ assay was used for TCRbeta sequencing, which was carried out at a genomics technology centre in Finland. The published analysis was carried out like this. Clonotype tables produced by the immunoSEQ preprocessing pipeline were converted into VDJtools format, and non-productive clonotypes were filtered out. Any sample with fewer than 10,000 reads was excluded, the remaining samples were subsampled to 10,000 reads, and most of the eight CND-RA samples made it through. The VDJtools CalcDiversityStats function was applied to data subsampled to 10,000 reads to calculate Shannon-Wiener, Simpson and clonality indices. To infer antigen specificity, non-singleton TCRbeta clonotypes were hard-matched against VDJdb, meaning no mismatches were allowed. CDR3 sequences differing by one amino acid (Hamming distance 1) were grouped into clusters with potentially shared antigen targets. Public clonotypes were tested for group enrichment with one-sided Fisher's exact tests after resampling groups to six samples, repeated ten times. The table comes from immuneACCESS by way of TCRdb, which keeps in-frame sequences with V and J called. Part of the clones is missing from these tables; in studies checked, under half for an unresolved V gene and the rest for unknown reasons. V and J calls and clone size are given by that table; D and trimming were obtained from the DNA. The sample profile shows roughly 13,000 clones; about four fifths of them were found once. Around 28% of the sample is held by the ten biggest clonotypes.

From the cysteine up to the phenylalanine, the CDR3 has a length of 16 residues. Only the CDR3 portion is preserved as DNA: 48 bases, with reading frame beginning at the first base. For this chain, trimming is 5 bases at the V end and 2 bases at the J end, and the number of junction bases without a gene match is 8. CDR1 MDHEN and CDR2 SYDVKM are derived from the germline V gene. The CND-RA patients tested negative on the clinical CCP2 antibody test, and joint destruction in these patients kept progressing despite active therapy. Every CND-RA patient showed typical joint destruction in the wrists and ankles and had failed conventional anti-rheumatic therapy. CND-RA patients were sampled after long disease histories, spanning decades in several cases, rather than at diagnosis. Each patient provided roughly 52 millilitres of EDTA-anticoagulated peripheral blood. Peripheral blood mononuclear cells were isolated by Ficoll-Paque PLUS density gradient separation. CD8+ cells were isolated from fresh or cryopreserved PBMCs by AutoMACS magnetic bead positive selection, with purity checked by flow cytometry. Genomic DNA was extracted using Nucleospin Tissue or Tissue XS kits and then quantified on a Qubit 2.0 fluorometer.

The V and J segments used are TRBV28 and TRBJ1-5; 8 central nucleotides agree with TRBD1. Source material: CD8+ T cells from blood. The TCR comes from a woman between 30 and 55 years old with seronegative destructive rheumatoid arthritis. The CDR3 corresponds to CASSAYRGVGNQPQHF. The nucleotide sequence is TGTGCCAGCAGTGCCTACAGGGGGGTAGGCAATCAGCCCCAGCATTTT.